Below, 29 T cell receptor beta chains from the same sample are listed, as sequenced in a study of early T cells in non-severe SARS-CoV-2 infection. Each CDR3 protein gets one entry after TCRdb re-called the 5' RACE reads with MiXCR. This table has 100,000 or so distinct CDR3 sequences, 16% appearing once. The specimen was whole blood, collected at baseline. The receptors were sampled from an adult who was a healthcare worker with PCR-confirmed SARS-CoV-2 infection or an uninfected control (not recorded which).

This clonotype was recorded only once. The chain combines TRBV7-9 with TRBJ2-1, with D uncertain. Germline assignment: CDR1 SEHNR and CDR2 FQNEAQ (reference sequence). CDR3 length: 11 amino acids. The V gene lost 9 bases and the J gene lost 5 bases, with 8 bases spanning the gap. As DNA, the CDR3 is TGTGCCAGTTACGTCGACAATGAGCAGTTCTTC. It specifies CASYVDNEQFF.

This clonotype has more than one count but fewer than ten. V gene TRBV30 combines with J gene TRBJ2-1; D remains ambiguous. This CDR3 comprises 14 residues. V was shortened by 5 bases and J by 2 bases, with 13 bases between the two germline ends. Germline-derived CDR1 and CDR2 are GTSNPN and SVGIG (reference sequence). The CDR3 sequence: CAWGRVSAYNEQFF. The CDR3 nucleotides are TGTGCCTGGGGAAGGGTGAGTGCCTACAATGAGCAGTTCTTC.

The chain carries TRBV12-3 or TRBV12-4 and TRBJ2-5; 12 bases line up with TRBD2. V lost 4 bases to trimming and J lost 4 bases; unmatched junction nucleotides: 7. This CDR3 is 16 amino acids long. The CDR3 protein is CASSSSGRALRETQYF. The CDR3 bases are TGTGCCAGCAGTTCTAGCGGGAGGGCCTTACGAGAGACCCAGTACTTC.

This clonotype was seen more than once but under ten times. CDR3: CAWSVRRLAGGSGIQYF. CDR3 in DNA: TGTGCCTGGAGTGTACGTAGGCTAGCGGGAGGGTCGGGCATTCAGTACTTC. The V gene is TRBV30, the J gene TRBJ2-4, with TRBD2 identical over 12 bases. Germline trimming cut 0 bases from V and 9 bases from J; bases unmatched to any gene: 12. The CDR3 has 17 residues. The germline gives CDR1 GTSNPN, CDR2 SVGIG (reference sequence).

This clonotype was seen more than once but under ten times. The chain is built from TRBV20-1 and TRBJ1-2; TRBD1 matches 7 bases. With 5 bases clipped from V and 6 bases from J, the junction kept 9 bases outside the gene matches. From germline, CDR1 is DFQATT and CDR2 SNEGSKA (reference sequence). The CDR3 is 13 residues long. CDR3 DNA: TGCAGTGCTCCCCGGACAGGAGGAAATGGCTACACCTTC. Its protein product is CSAPRTGGNGYTF.

This clonotype is medium-sized (0.01 to 0.1%) within its sample. CDR3 protein: CASSSPQGSYNEQFF. CDR3 in DNA: TGTGCCAGCAGTTCGCCCCAGGGCTCCTACAATGAGCAGTTCTTC. The V gene is TRBV12-3 or TRBV12-4, the J gene TRBJ2-1; possibly TRBD1 for D (5 bases). V gave up 4 bases and J gave up 0 bases, with 10 bases separating them. This CDR3 spans 15 amino acids.

This chain connects TRBV29-1 to TRBJ2-5; tentative D call: TRBD1 (6 bases). The ends were cut back, 4 bases at V and 4 bases at J, with 16 bases in the middle. Germline V gene sequence: CDR1 SQVTM, CDR2 ANQGSEA. The CDR3 covers 14 residues. The CDR3 sequence: CSVAQGSGGETQYF. In DNA form, the CDR3 reads TGCAGCGTTGCACAGGGCTCTGGAGGAGAGACCCAGTACTTC.

This chain joins TRBV6-6 and TRBJ2-3; D is unresolved. There are 14 residues in the CDR3. CDR1 is MNHNY, CDR2 SVGAGI, per germline (reference sequence). Trimming shortened V by 8 bases and J by 0 bases, and 12 bases separated the two germline ends. The CDR3 DNA reads as TGTGCCAGCCTCGGATTCACTAGCACAGATACGCAGTATTTT. Residues: CASLGFTSTDTQYF.

J is TRBJ1-2 and V is TRBV5-1; D is possibly TRBD1 (5 bases). The ends were cut back, 0 bases at V and 4 bases at J, with 10 bases in the middle. The CDR3 loop spans 14 amino acids. CDR1 and CDR2 from the germline V gene are SGHRS and YFSETQ. The DNA of the CDR3 is TGCGCCAGCAGCTTGGGACAGCCCTCCTATGGCTACACCTTC. Its translation: CASSLGQPSYGYTF.

The table lists this clonotype with many counts. Here the CDR3 reads CSVPSGRADTQYF. DNA for the CDR3: TGCAGCGTCCCTAGCGGGAGGGCAGATACGCAGTATTTT. V usage is TRBV29-1 and J usage is TRBJ2-3, with 12 bases aligning to TRBD2. V dropped 6 bases and J dropped 4; count of bases not matched to a gene: 2. The germline V gene has CDR1 SQVTM and CDR2 ANQGSEA. The CDR3 sequence is 13 residues long.

This clonotype was counted many times. The rearrangement links TRBV20-1 to TRBJ2-3; 8 bases are shared with TRBD2. Germline V gene lookup returns CDR1 DFQATT and CDR2 SNEGSKA (reference sequence). The CDR3 extends over 13 amino acids. Trimming cost V 5 bases and J 3 bases; bases outside gene matches: 4. The CDR3 DNA is TGCAGTGCTGAGTCTAGCGGGACAGATACGCAGTATTTT. Amino acid sequence: CSAESSGTDTQYF.

In its sample, this clonotype was seen many times. The genes are TRBV9 and TRBJ2-7; TRBD2 aligns across 8 bases. This CDR3 has 12 amino acids. The V and J ends lost 7 bases and 3 bases, in that order; junction bases with no gene match: 3. Germline V lookup: CDR1 SGDLS, CDR2 YYNGEE. CDR3 sequence (DNA): TGTGCCAGCGGTGGGACTAGCTACGAGCAGTACTTC. Translation gives CASGGTSYEQYF.

The CDR3 is CASSEGANGNTIYF. CDR3 DNA sequence: TGTGCCAGCAGTGAAGGGGCGAATGGAAACACCATATATTTT. This sequence joins TRBV2 and TRBJ1-3; no reliable D call. Looked up from germline, CDR1 is SNHLY and CDR2 is FYNNEI. V was clipped by 1 base and J by 3 bases, with 7 bases between them. The CDR3 contains 14 residues.

This chain connects TRBV28 to TRBJ2-2, with 11 bases that match TRBD2. Germline trimming cut 11 bases from V and 3 bases from J; bases unmatched to any gene: 8. The CDR3 totals 15 residues. Germline V gene sequence: CDR1 MDHEN, CDR2 SYDVKM. The CDR3 DNA follows: TGTGCCGGGTCTAGCGGGGGGCGAGACACCGGGGAGCTGTTTTTT. Translation: CAGSSGGRDTGELFF.

This clonotype was counted only a few times. The chain links TRBV20-1 to TRBJ2-1, with D possibly matching TRBD2 (5 bases). From germline, CDR1 is DFQATT and CDR2 SNEGSKA (reference sequence). V lost 4 bases and J lost 9, with 16 bases in between. The CDR3 spans 13 residues. As DNA, the CDR3 is TGCAGTGCTAACCCCGGGGTTAAGGGTGAGCAGTTCTTC. This gives the protein CSANPGVKGEQFF.

In its sample, this clonotype was seen many times. The gene calls are TRBV20-1 and TRBJ2-1; D perhaps matches TRBD2 (5 bases). With 6 bases removed from V and 1 base from J, the gap between germline ends came to 13 bases. The germline V gene has CDR1 DFQATT and CDR2 SNEGSKA (reference sequence). The CDR3 is 14 amino acids. The CDR3 bases are TGCAGTGCCATAAGCGGAATATCCTACAATGAGCAGTTCTTC. The encoded protein is CSAISGISYNEQFF.

The chain combines TRBV28 with TRBJ1-6; no clear D gene. Germline values: CDR1 MDHEN, CDR2 SYDVKM. V gave up 5 bases and J gave up 8 bases, with 13 bases separating them. This CDR3 is built from 14 residues. The CDR3 is CASSMSGYDSPLHF. CDR3 bases: TGTGCCAGCAGTATGTCGGGGTACGATTCACCCCTCCACTTT.

This clonotype was counted between two and nine times. This chain joins TRBV20-1 and TRBJ1-1, with TRBD1 identical over 11 bases. The CDR3 totals 16 residues. Germline lookup yields CDR1 DFQATT and CDR2 SNEGSKA (reference sequence). V lost 2 bases and J lost 6; bases outside the gene matches: 11. The CDR3 sequence is CSARYWTGGKSAEAFF. DNA of the CDR3: TGCAGTGCTAGATATTGGACAGGGGGCAAATCGGCTGAAGCTTTCTTT.

The sample holds a few counts of this clonotype. This rearrangement joins TRBV18 to TRBJ2-5, with D possibly TRBD2 on 5 matching bases. The germline V gene encodes CDR1 KGHSH and CDR2 LQKENI. V was shortened by 5 bases and J by 5 bases, with 9 bases between the two germline ends. CDR3 length: 12 residues. The CDR3 sequence is CASSIWRETQYF. CDR3 bases: TGTGCCAGCTCAATATGGAGGGAGACCCAGTACTTC.

The chain employs TRBV2 and TRBJ2-7; TRBD1 matches 8 bases. V dropped 10 bases and J dropped 4; count of bases not matched to a gene: 12. Germline V lookup: CDR1 SNHLY, CDR2 FYNNEI. The CDR3 loop spans 14 amino acids. The CDR3 nucleotides are TGTGCCACCCATGACACAGGGGGGAAATACGAGCAGTACTTC. Translation gives CATHDTGGKYEQYF.

The chain combines TRBV20-1 with TRBJ2-1; 11 bases align to TRBD2. Looked up from germline, CDR1 is DFQATT and CDR2 is SNEGSKA (reference sequence). The CDR3 covers 15 residues. V dropped 6 bases and J dropped 4; count of bases not matched to a gene: 8. The DNA of the CDR3 is TGCAGTGCCAGTCTTAGCGGGAGGGTTTACAATGAGCAGTTCTTC. Encoded protein: CSASLSGRVYNEQFF.

There are many counts of this clonotype. The CDR3 nucleotides are TGTGCCAGCAGCTTAGAGGCAGATACCTCTGAAGCTTTCTTT. Translating it yields CASSLEADTSEAFF. The chain employs TRBV7-9 and TRBJ1-1, with D unclear. The CDR3 runs to 14 residues. V lost 1 base and J lost 6, with 12 bases in between. CDR1 SEHNR and CDR2 FQNEAQ come from the germline V gene (reference sequence).

V and J are TRBV11-2 and TRBJ2-3; no clear D. Germline-derived CDR1 and CDR2 are SGHAT and FQNNGV. CDR3 length equals 15 residues. Trimming took off 0 bases at V and 2 bases at J, with 9 bases between the two ends. CDR3 region: CASSLDLAHTDTQYF. The CDR3 bases are TGTGCCAGCAGCTTAGATCTTGCGCACACAGATACGCAGTATTTT.

This clonotype was seen at least ten times. The chain is built from TRBV6-5 and TRBJ2-1, with 8 bases identical to TRBD1. This CDR3 has 14 amino acids. Per the germline V gene, CDR1 is MNHEY and CDR2 is SVGAGI. Losses at the gene ends were 5 bases for V and 5 bases for J; bases not matched to a gene: 5. The CDR3 DNA reads TGTGCCAGCAGTCCCAGGGGGCCTGACAATGAGCAGTTCTTC. This codes for CASSPRGPDNEQFF.

The rearrangement joins TRBV5-1 to TRBJ2-1; possible D gene TRBD1, 6 bases. CDR1 is SGHRS and CDR2 is YFSETQ in the germline V gene. V lost 4 bases to trimming and J lost 0 bases, with 8 bases between them. The length of the CDR3 is 14 residues. The CDR3 nucleotides read TGCGCCAGCAGCCCACAGGGCTCCTACAATGAGCAGTTCTTC. This translates into CASSPQGSYNEQFF.

The sample holds a few counts of this clonotype. A read error may produce the germline difference seen at one junction end. The chain joins TRBV20-1 to TRBJ1-2; D is uncertain. Germline values: CDR1 DFQATT, CDR2 SNEGSKA (reference sequence). The CDR3 is 14 amino acids. For the CDR3, the DNA is TGCAGTGCTCAAACGAGGGCAGGAACCCGATCCGTCGCCTTC. Translating it yields CSAQTRAGTRSVAF.

The V gene is TRBV29-1, the J gene TRBJ2-3, with D possibly TRBD2 on 6 matching bases. V was pared by 3 bases and J by 5 bases, with 9 bases between. The CDR3 is made up of 12 amino acids. The germline CDR1 and CDR2 sequences are SQVTM and ANQGSEA. The CDR3 reads CSVEASEDTQYF. Written as DNA, the CDR3 is TGCAGCGTTGAGGCTAGCGAAGATACGCAGTATTTT.

The V call is TRBV29-1, the J call TRBJ2-3; no firm D call. CDR1 and CDR2 (germline): SQVTM, ANQGSEA. This CDR3 spans 12 amino acids. V shed 2 bases and J shed 4 bases, with 7 bases lying between them. CDR3 sequence (DNA): TGCAGCGTTGAAAACGACGCAGATACGCAGTATTTT. This codes for CSVENDADTQYF.

This clonotype was seen a few times. The chain joins TRBV5-4 to TRBJ2-1, with D hard to call. The CDR3 spans 17 residues. V was trimmed by 0 bases and J by 0 bases, leaving 13 bases between them. Germline-derived CDR1 and CDR2 are SGHNT and YYREEE (reference sequence). The CDR3 DNA reads as TGTGCCAGCAGCTTGGACTTTTCAACTTACTCCTACAATGAGCAGTTCTTC. Translation gives CASSLDFSTYSYNEQFF.